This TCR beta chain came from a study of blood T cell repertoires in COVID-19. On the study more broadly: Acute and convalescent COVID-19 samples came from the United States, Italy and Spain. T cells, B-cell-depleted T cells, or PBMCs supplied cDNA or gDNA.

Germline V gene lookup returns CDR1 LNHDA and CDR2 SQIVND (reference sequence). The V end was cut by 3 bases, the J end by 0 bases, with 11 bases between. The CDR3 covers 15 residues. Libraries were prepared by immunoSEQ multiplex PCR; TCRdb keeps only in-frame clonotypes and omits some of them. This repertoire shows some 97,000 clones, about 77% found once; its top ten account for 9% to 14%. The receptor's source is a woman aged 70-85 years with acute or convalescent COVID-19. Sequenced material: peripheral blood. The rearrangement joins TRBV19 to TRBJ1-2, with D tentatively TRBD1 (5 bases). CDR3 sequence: CASSIGGTPNYGYTF. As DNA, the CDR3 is TGTGCCAGTAGTATCGGAGGGACTCCTAACTATGGCTACACCTTC.